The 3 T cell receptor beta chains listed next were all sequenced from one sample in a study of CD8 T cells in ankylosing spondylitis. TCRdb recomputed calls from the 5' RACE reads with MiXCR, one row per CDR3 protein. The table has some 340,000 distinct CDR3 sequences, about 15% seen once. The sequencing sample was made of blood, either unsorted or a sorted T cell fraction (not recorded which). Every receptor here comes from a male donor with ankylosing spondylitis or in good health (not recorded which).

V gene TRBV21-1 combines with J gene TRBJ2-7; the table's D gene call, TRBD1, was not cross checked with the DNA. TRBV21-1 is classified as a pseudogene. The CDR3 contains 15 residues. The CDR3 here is CASSKGSHRGYEQYF. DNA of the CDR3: TGTGCCAGCAGCAAGGGCAGCCACAGGGGCTACGAGCAGTACTTC.

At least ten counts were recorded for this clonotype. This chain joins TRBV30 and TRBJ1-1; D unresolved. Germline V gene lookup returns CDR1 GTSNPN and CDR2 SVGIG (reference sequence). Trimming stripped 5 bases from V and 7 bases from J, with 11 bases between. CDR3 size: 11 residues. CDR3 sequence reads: CAWLRAFEAFF. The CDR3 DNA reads TGTGCCTGGCTCCGGGCTTTTGAAGCTTTCTTT. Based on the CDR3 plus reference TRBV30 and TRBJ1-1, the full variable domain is SQTIHQWPATLVQPVGSPLSLECTVEGTSNPNLYWYRQAAGRGLQLLFYSVGIGQISSEVPQNLSASRPQDRQFILSSKKLLLSDSGFYLCAWLRAFEAFFGQGTRLTVV.

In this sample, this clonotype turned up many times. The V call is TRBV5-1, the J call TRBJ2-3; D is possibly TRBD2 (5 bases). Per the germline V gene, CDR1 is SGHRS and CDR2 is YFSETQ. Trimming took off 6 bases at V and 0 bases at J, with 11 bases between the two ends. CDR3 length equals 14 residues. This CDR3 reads CASNRGISTDTQYF. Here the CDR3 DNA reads TGCGCCAGCAACCGAGGGATTAGCACAGATACGCAGTATTTT.